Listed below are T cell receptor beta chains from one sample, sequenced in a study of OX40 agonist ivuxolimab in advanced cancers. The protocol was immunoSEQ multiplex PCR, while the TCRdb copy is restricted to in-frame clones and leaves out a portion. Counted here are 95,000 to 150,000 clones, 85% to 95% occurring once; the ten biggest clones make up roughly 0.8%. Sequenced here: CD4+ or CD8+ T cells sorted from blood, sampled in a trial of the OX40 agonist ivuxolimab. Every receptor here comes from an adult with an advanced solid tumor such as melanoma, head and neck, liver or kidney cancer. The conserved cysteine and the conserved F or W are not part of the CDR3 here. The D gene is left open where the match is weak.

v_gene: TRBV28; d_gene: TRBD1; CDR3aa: ASSGNTGGHQPQH
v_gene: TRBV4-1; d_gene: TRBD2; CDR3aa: ASSQDPFARTSGNIQY
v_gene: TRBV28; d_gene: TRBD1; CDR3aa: AYQRSGGNSPLH
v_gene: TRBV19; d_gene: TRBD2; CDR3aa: ASSISASGLGTGELF
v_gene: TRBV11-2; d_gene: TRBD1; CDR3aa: ASSPSLDRGRTDTQY
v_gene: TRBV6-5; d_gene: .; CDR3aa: ASSAVAGRGETQY
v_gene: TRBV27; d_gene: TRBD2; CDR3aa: ASSAGGLAYNEQF
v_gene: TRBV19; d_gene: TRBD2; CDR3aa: ASSLLAGVGAYEQY
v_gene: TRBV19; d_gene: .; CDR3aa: ASSDRYGANVLT
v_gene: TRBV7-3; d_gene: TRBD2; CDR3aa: ASSLSLTSGNTGELF
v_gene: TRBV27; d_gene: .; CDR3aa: ASSSLSGRSYEQY
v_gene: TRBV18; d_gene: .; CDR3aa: ASSRSGSNEKLF
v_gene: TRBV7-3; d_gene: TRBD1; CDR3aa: ASSLRGHGTEAF
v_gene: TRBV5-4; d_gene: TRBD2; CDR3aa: ASSWPNPGLAGAHEQY
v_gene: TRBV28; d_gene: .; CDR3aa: ASSLPPGAGAATEAF
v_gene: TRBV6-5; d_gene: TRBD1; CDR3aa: ASSRDRGVYEQY
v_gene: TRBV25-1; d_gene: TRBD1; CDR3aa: ASTRGGYTEAF
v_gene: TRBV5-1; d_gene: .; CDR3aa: ASSLAGAAEEQY
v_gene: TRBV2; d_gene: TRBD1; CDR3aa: ASSGTGKQETQY
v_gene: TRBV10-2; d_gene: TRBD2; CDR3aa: ASSPGLAGGADTQY
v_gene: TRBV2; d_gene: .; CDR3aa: ASSQVENTEAF
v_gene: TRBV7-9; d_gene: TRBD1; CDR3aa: ASSLEATGDYNEQF
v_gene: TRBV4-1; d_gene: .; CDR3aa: ASSQVGVSNQPQH
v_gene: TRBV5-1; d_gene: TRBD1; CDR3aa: ASSLGQGGGNTIY
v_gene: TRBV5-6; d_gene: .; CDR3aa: ASSPGRTRLPDTQY
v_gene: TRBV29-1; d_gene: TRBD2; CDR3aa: SVAKREGRNTGELF
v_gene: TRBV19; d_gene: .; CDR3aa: ASTRPEGTTNEKLF
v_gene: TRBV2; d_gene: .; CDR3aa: ASSEVSRGSHYEQY
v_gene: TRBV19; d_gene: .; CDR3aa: ASSGGPDQPQH
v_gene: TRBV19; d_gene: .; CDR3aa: ASSARQNTEAF
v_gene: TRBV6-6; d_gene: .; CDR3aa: ASSPGSPPEAF
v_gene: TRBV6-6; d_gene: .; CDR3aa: ASYRAGKGDEQY
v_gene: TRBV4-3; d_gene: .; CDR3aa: ASSRALTPGQPQH
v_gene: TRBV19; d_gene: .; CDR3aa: ASSIVHLSGTNEKLF
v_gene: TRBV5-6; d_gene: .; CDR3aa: ASSDRDNSYEQY
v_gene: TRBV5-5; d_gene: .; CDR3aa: ASSLALLVFTAQRHYEQY
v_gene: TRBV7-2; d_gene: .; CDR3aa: ASSFAGGYT
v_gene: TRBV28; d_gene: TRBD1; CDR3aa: ASSRPGQASYEQY
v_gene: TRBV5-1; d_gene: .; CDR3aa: ASSLAGGDGYT
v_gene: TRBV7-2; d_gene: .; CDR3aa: ASRELGDGYT
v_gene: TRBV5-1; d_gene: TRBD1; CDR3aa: ASSPTGVNTEAF
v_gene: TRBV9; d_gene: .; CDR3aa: ASSHSLGSGNEQF
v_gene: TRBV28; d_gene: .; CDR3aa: ASSPGAEKKLF
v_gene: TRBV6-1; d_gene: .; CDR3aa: ASKLQESTDTQY
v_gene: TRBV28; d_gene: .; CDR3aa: ASSRPGNGEKLF
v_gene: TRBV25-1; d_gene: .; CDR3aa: ASSRTGSQETQY
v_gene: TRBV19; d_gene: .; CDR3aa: ASRRRQENTGELF
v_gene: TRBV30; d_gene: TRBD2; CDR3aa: ASSGRAYEQY